What follows are 25 T cell receptor beta chains derived from one specimen sequenced in a study of T cells after yellow fever vaccination. TCRdb redid the calling of the 5' RACE reads with MiXCR, one entry per CDR3 protein. This table has 500,000 to 650,000 distinct CDR3 sequences, about 12% appearing once. The specimen comprised PBMCs, sampled on the day of the yellow fever booster vaccination. The origin of the receptors is a man younger than 40 who received the YFV17D yellow fever vaccine.

This clonotype showed up just a few times. This rearrangement joins TRBV7-9 to TRBJ2-7; D not certain. The CDR3 length is 11 residues. CDR1 is SEHNR and CDR2 is FQNEAQ in the germline V gene (reference sequence). Between the trimmed V and J ends, which lost 5 bases and 6 bases, there was a span of 8 bases. In nucleotides, the CDR3 is TGTGCCAGCAGCCCGTCGATCGAGCAGTACTTC. Translation: CASSPSIEQYF. Full variable domain (missing parts from reference TRBV7-9 and TRBJ2-7): DTGVSQNPRHKITKRGQNVTFRCDPISEHNRLYWYRQTLGQGPEFLTYFQNEAQLEKSRLLSDRFSAERPKGSFSTLEIQRTEQGDSAMYLCASSPSIEQYFGPGTRLTVT.

This clonotype showed up many times. The CDR3 coding sequence is TGCGCCAGCAGCTTGGGTCCCGGGGGACGGGAGTATCGCGAGCAGTACTTC. It is translated as CASSLGPGGREYREQYF. The chain uses TRBV5-1 and TRBJ2-7, with a tentative D call TRBD2 (6 bases). V lost 0 bases and J 6 bases, leaving 22 bases between the germline ends. From germline, CDR1 is SGHRS and CDR2 YFSETQ. This CDR3 is 17 amino acids long.

This clonotype was seen repeatedly, ten times or more. The rearrangement links TRBV5-1 to TRBJ2-1, with D tentatively TRBD1 or TRBD2 (5 bases each). Trimming cost V 0 bases and J 8 bases, with 12 bases left between them. The CDR3 extends over 14 amino acids. The V gene's germline CDR1 is SGHRS and CDR2 YFSETQ. For the CDR3, the DNA is TGCGCCAGCAGCTTGGAATCCCTGGGACATGAGCAGTTCTTC. Translating it yields CASSLESLGHEQFF.

Ten or more counts support this clonotype. V and J are TRBV20-1 and TRBJ2-3; TRBD1 aligns across 8 bases. CDR1 and CDR2 (germline): DFQATT, SNEGSKA (reference sequence). The length of the CDR3 is 15 residues. The J segment lost 5 bases and the V segment lost 0 bases, leaving 7 bases of the junction unmatched. The CDR3 sequence: CSARDPRGLGDTQYF. In DNA, the CDR3 is TGCAGTGCTAGAGATCCCAGGGGGCTGGGAGATACGCAGTATTTT.

V gene TRBV4-3 combines with J gene TRBJ2-2; 8 positions match TRBD2. The junction had 10 bases not matched to a gene; V was cut back by 3 bases and J by 1 base. Germline V gene lookup returns CDR1 LGHNA and CDR2 YSLEER. The CDR3 loop spans 18 amino acids. CDR3 DNA: TGCGCCAGCAGCCAGGGAGGTAGCGGGGCCCTGAACACCGGGGAGCTGTTTTTT. Its protein is CASSQGGSGALNTGELFF.

In this sample, this clonotype turned up a few times. This rearrangement joins TRBV5-1 to TRBJ2-7; either TRBD1 or TRBD2 may supply D (5 bases each). This CDR3 has 14 amino acids. Germline CDR1 is SGHRS and CDR2 is YFSETQ. The V and J ends lost 6 bases and 2 bases respectively, with 15 bases between them. CDR3 coding DNA: TGCGCCAGCAAAAGGGACCCTGGGCCCTACGAGCAGTACTTC. Its translation: CASKRDPGPYEQYF. The full variable domain, rest sourced from reference TRBV5-1 and TRBJ2-7, is KAGVTQTPRYLIKTRGQQVTLSCSPISGHRSVSWYQQTPGQGLQFLFEYFSETQRNKGNFPGRFSGRQFSNSRSEMNVSTLELGDSALYLCASKRDPGPYEQYFGPGTRLTVT.

The V call is TRBV6-1, the J call TRBJ2-1; the D is unclear. This CDR3 contains 12 residues. CDR1 is MNHNS, CDR2 SASEGT, per germline. V shed 3 bases and J shed 6 bases, with 6 bases lying between them. The CDR3 reads CASSDGFNEQFF. In DNA form, the CDR3 reads TGTGCCAGCAGTGATGGTTTCAATGAGCAGTTCTTC.

At least ten counts were recorded for this clonotype. The chain joins TRBV29-1 to TRBJ2-3, with 8 bases lining up with TRBD1. The CDR3 loop spans 16 amino acids. The V gene end was trimmed by 4 bases and the J gene end by 10 bases; junction bases not matched to a gene: 19. Germline CDR1 and CDR2: SQVTM and ANQGSEA. The CDR3 region is CSVVIGQGAAQGAQYF. CDR3 DNA sequence: TGCAGCGTTGTGATTGGGCAGGGGGCTGCCCAGGGGGCGCAGTATTTT.

The chain combines TRBV7-2 with TRBJ2-7, with 7 bases that match TRBD1. This CDR3 is built from 15 residues. The V and J ends lost 1 base and 3 bases, in that order; junction bases with no gene match: 6. Germline-derived CDR1 and CDR2 are SGHTA and FQGNSA. The chain's CDR3 is CASSLGAGGDYEQYF. CDR3 bases: TGTGCCAGCAGCTTAGGAGCAGGGGGTGACTACGAGCAGTACTTC.

This chain uses TRBV7-8 with TRBJ2-7; tentatively, D is TRBD2 (5 bases). The CDR3 runs to 14 residues. CDR1 SGHVS and CDR2 FQNEAQ come from the germline V gene. Trimming shortened V by 5 bases and J by 8 bases, and 19 bases separated the two germline ends. The chain's CDR3 is CASSRGQPLSQQYF. In nucleotides, the CDR3 is TGTGCCAGCAGCCGGGGTCAACCCTTGTCCCAGCAGTACTTC.

This clonotype came up a few times. The gene calls are TRBV7-7 and TRBJ2-7, with TRBD1 matching over 7 bases. The CDR3 extends over 16 amino acids. The J segment lost 0 bases and the V segment lost 4 bases, leaving 9 bases of the junction unmatched. Germline V gene sequence: CDR1 SSHAT, CDR2 FNYEAQ (reference sequence). The CDR3 loop reads CASSCRQGAASYEQYF. CDR3 DNA sequence: TGTGCCAGCAGCTGCAGACAGGGTGCGGCCTCCTACGAGCAGTACTTC.

This clonotype has more than one count but fewer than ten. The chain has TRBV5-4 and TRBJ2-1; 10 bases are shared with TRBD2. CDR1 and CDR2 (germline): SGHNT, YYREEE (reference sequence). V lost 4 bases and J lost 2; bases outside the gene matches: 6. The CDR3 totals 16 residues. DNA of the CDR3: TGTGCCAGCAGCCCAAGCGGGAGGGGACCCTACAATGAGCAGTTCTTC. Its protein product is CASSPSGRGPYNEQFF.

The chain carries TRBV2 and TRBJ2-5, with D tentatively TRBD1 (5 bases). The CDR3 consists of 14 residues. Germline V gene lookup returns CDR1 SNHLY and CDR2 FYNNEI. Trimming pared 6 bases from V and 5 bases from J, leaving 16 bases between. DNA for the CDR3: TGTGCCAGCAGACTCGGTGGGGCAGTCGAGACCCAGTACTTC. It is translated as CASRLGGAVETQYF.

This sequence joins TRBV7-2 and TRBJ1-6; D is unresolved. V lost 2 bases, J lost 9 bases, and 14 bases lay in between. Germline CDR1 and CDR2: SGHTA and FQGNSA. The CDR3 runs to 15 residues. Here the CDR3 reads CASSLRVGLSSPLHF. The CDR3 DNA reads as TGTGCCAGCAGCTTAAGGGTCGGCTTGAGTTCACCCCTCCACTTT.

This sequence joins TRBV27 and TRBJ2-7; D call uncertain. CDR3 size: 13 residues. Trimming took 2 bases from V and 2 from J, leaving 7 bases between them. Germline V gives CDR1 MNHEY, CDR2 SMNVEV (reference sequence). The CDR3, as DNA: TGTGCCAGCAGTTTAACGGCTCCCTACGAGCAGTACTTC. This gives the protein CASSLTAPYEQYF.

This clonotype has more than one count but fewer than ten. The chain recombines TRBV20-1 with TRBJ1-5; 10 bases align to TRBD1. V was pared by 6 bases and J by 4 bases, with 3 bases of the junction left unmatched. CDR1 is DFQATT and CDR2 is SNEGSKA in the germline V gene (reference sequence). The CDR3 contains 13 residues. CDR3 sequence (DNA): TGCAGTGCAAGACAGGGGGCTAATCAGCCCCAGCATTTT. This codes for CSARQGANQPQHF.

The table lists this clonotype with a few counts. The V call is TRBV6-5, the J call TRBJ2-1, with 9 bases matching TRBD2. The CDR3 has 15 amino acids. The germline CDR1 and CDR2 sequences are MNHEY and SVGAGI. Trimming took 2 bases from V and 7 from J; bases not matched to a gene: 6. The CDR3 protein is CASSYQGLASNEQFF. For the CDR3, the DNA is TGTGCCAGCAGTTACCAAGGACTAGCGAGTAATGAGCAGTTCTTC.

This clonotype was observed a few times. This sequence joins TRBV25-1 and TRBJ2-7; D ambiguous. This CDR3 is built from 14 residues. Trimming shortened V by 8 bases and J by 4 bases, and 18 bases separated the two germline ends. CDR1 and CDR2 (germline): MGHDK, SYGVNS. Here the CDR3 DNA reads TGTGCCAGCTCCGCGGTTGGGTCGCGTTACGAGCAGTACTTC. It encodes CASSAVGSRYEQYF.

This clonotype was seen only a few times. The chain is built from TRBV29-1 and TRBJ2-3; D possibly corresponds to TRBD1 (6 bases). The CDR3 runs to 14 residues. The germline V gene has CDR1 SQVTM and CDR2 ANQGSEA. Trimming took off 5 bases at V and 3 bases at J, with 15 bases between the two ends. This CDR3 reads CSVKRGTSTDTQYF. CDR3 coding DNA: TGCAGCGTTAAGAGGGGGACATCTACAGATACGCAGTATTTT.

The sample holds a few counts of this clonotype. The J gene is TRBJ2-5, the V gene TRBV7-2; D remains unclear. The V end lost 4 bases, the J end lost 4 bases, and 10 bases lay between the germline ends. From germline, CDR1 is SGHTA and CDR2 FQGNSA. This CDR3 has 13 amino acids. In DNA form, the CDR3 reads TGTGCCAGCAGCTCTCGAGTCGGAGAGACCCAGTACTTC. Residues: CASSSRVGETQYF.

This chain links TRBV7-9 with TRBJ2-3, with 7 bases lining up with TRBD1. Losses at the gene ends were 4 bases for V and 1 base for J; bases not matched to a gene: 5. The CDR3 covers 15 residues. In germline, CDR1 is SEHNR, CDR2 FQNEAQ (reference sequence). This CDR3 is CASSYGQERTDTQYF. The CDR3 bases are TGTGCCAGCAGCTATGGACAGGAACGCACAGATACGCAGTATTTT.

J is TRBJ2-3 and V is TRBV7-2; TRBD2 might be the D (6 bases). Germline V gene lookup returns CDR1 SGHTA and CDR2 FQGNSA. Trimming took off 5 bases at V and 1 base at J, with 13 bases between the two ends. This CDR3 contains 15 residues. The CDR3 DNA reads as TGTGCCAGCAGCACCGCTAGCGCACGCACAGATACGCAGTATTTT. Protein product: CASSTASARTDTQYF.

This sequence joins TRBV7-9 and TRBJ2-3; no definite D call. Trimming removed 6 bases at V and 5 bases at J, with 21 bases between. CDR1 is SEHNR, CDR2 FQNEAQ, per germline (reference sequence). CDR3 length: 16 amino acids. CDR3 residues: CASSHRDPQRRDTQYF. The CDR3 DNA reads as TGTGCCAGCAGTCACAGAGACCCCCAAAGGCGAGATACGCAGTATTTT. Looking up the rest from reference TRBV7-9 and TRBJ2-3 gives the full variable domain: DTGVSQNPRHKITKRGQNVTFRCDPISEHNRLYWYRQTLGQGPEFLTYFQNEAQLEKSRLLSDRFSAERPKGSFSTLEIQRTEQGDSAMYLCASSHRDPQRRDTQYFGPGTRLTVL.

This clonotype has more than one count but fewer than ten. The rearrangement joins TRBV5-6 to TRBJ2-5; the match to TRBD2 covers 14 bases. CDR3 length: 19 residues. V shed 4 bases and J 5 bases; nucleotides not matched to a gene: 16. Germline V lookup: CDR1 SGHDT, CDR2 YYEEEE. The CDR3 region is CASSPDTTSGRASQETQYF. CDR3 nucleotides: TGTGCCAGCAGCCCAGATACGACTAGCGGGAGGGCCAGTCAGGAGACCCAGTACTTC. Looking up the rest from reference TRBV5-6 and TRBJ2-5 gives the full variable domain: DAGVTQSPTHLIKTRGQQVTLRCSPKSGHDTVSWYQQALGQGPQFIFQYYEEEERQRGNFPDRFSGHQFPNYSSELNVNALLLGDSALYLCASSPDTTSGRASQETQYFGPGTRLLVL.

This clonotype has just a few counts. J is TRBJ1-5 and V is TRBV30; D is unclear. Trimming left V 3 bases short and J 1 base short, with 10 bases between. The CDR3 covers 14 residues. Germline-derived CDR1 and CDR2 are GTSNPN and SVGIG (reference sequence). CDR3 nucleotide sequence: TGTGCCTGGAGAGCGAAGAGGAGCAATCAGCCCCAGCATTTT. It codes for CAWRAKRSNQPQHF.